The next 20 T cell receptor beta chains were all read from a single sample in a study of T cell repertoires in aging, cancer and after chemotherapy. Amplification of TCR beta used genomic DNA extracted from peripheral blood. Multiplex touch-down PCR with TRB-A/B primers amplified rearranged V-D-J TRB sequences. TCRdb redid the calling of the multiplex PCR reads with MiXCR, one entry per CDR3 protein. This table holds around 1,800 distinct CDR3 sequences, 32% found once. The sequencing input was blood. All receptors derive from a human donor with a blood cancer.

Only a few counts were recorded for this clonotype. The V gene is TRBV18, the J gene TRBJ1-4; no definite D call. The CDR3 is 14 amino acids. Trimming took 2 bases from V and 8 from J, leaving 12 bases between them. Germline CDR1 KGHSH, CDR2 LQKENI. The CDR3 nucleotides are TGTGCCAGCTCACCAACGGGTCCGGGCGAAAAACTGTTTTTT. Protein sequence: CASSPTGPGEKLFF.

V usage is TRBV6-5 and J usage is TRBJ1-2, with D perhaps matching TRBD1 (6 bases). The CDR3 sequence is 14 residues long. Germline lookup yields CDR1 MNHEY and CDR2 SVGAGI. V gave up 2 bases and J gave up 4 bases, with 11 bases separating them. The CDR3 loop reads CASSYGGGSYGYTF. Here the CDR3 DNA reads TGTGCCAGCAGTTACGGTGGGGGCAGCTATGGCTACACCTTC.

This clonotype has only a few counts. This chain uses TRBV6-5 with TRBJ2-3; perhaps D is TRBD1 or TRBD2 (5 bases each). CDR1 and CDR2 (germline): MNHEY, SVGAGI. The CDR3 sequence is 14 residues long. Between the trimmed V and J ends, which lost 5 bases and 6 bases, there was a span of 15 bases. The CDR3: CASSSRQSGDTQYF. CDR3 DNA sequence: TGTGCCAGCAGTAGTCGACAGTCGGGGGATACGCAGTATTTT.

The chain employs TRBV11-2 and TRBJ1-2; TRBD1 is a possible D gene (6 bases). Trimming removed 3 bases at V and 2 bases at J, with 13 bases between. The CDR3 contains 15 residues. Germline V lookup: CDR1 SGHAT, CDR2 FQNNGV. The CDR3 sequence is CASSFGQILNYGYTF. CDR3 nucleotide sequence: TGTGCCAGCAGCTTCGGACAGATTTTAAACTATGGCTACACCTTC. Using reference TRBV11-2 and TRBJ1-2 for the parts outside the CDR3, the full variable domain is EAGVAQSPRYKIIEKRQSVAFWCNPISGHATLYWYQQILGQGPKLLIQFQNNGVVDDSQLPKDRFSAERLKGVDSTLKIQPAKLEDSAVYLCASSFGQILNYGYTFGSGTRLTVV.

This chain's CDR3 is CSVQAGPQYF. The DNA for the CDR3 is TGCAGTGTACAAGCGGGGCCGCAGTATTTT. This chain links TRBV20-1 with TRBJ2-3, with 7 bases fitting TRBD2. Germline CDR1 and CDR2: DFQATT and SNEGSKA (reference sequence). V dropped 7 bases and J dropped 10; count of bases not matched to a gene: 5. CDR3 length equals 10 residues.

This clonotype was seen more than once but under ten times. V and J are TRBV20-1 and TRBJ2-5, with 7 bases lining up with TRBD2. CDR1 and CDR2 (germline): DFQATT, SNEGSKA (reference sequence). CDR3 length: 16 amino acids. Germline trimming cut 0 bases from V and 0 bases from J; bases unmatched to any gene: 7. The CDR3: CSARDSKSGDQETQYF. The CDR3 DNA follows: TGCAGTGCTAGAGATTCGAAGAGCGGGGACCAAGAGACCCAGTACTTC.

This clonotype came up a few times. Here the CDR3 DNA reads TGTGCCATCAGTGTTCCAAGGGGTGAAGCTTTCTTT. The encoded protein is CAISVPRGEAFF. The rearrangement joins TRBV10-3 to TRBJ1-1, with D possibly matching TRBD1 (5 bases). Trimming pared 4 bases from V and 7 bases from J, leaving 10 bases between. Germline V CDR1 and CDR2: ENHRY, SYGVKD. The length of the CDR3 is 12 residues.

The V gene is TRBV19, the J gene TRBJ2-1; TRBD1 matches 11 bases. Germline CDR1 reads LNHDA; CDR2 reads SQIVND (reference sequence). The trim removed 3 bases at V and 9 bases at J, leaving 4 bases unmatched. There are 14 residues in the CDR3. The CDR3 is CASSIGTGGSEQFF. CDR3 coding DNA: TGTGCCAGTAGTATCGGGACAGGGGGTAGTGAGCAGTTCTTC.

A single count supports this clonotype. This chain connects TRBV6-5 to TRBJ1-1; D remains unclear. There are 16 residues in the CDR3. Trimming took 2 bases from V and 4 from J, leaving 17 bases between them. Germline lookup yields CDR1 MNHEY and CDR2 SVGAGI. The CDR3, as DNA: TGTGCCAGCAGTTACCATGGGAGGGTGAGAGGCACTGAAGCTTTCTTT. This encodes CASSYHGRVRGTEAFF.

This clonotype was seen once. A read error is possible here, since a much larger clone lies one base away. CDR3 sequence reads: CASSSGLGYGQYF. The CDR3 DNA reads as TGTGCCAGCAGTTCCGGTCTTGGGTACGGGCAGTACTTC. The rearrangement joins TRBV27 to TRBJ2-7; D call uncertain. CDR1 is MNHEY, CDR2 SMNVEV, per germline (reference sequence). The CDR3 sequence is 13 residues long.

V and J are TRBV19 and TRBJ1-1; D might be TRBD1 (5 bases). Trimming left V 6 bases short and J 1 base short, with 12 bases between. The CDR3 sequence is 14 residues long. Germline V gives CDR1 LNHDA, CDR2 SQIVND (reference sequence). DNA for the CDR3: TGTGCCAGTAGCAGGGAGCGGGGGAACACTGAAGCTTTCTTT. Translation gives CASSRERGNTEAFF.

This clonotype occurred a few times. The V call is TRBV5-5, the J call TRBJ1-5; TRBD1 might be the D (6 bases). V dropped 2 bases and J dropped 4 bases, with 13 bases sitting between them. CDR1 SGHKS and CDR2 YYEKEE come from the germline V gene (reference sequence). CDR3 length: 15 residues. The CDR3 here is CASSFITGWNQPQHF. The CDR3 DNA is TGTGCCAGCAGCTTTATCACAGGGTGGAATCAGCCCCAGCATTTT.

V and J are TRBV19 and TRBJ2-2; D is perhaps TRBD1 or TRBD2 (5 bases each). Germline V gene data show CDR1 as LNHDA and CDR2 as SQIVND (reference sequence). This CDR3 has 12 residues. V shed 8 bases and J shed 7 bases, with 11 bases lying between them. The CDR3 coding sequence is TGTGCCAGTGGGGGTCTGTACGGGGAGCTGTTTTTT. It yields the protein CASGGLYGELFF.

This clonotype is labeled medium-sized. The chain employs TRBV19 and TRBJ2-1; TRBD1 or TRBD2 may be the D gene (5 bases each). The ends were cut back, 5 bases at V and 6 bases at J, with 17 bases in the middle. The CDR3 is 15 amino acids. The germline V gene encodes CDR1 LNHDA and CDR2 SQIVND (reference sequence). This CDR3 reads CASSLWDDTRNEQFF. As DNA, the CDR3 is TGTGCCAGTAGTCTATGGGACGATACCCGCAATGAGCAGTTCTTC.

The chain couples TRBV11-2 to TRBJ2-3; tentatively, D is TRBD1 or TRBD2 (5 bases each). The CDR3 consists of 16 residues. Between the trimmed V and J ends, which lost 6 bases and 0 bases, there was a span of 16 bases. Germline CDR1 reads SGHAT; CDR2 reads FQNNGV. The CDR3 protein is CASRLGGETSTDTQYF. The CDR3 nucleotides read TGTGCCAGCAGACTTGGGGGTGAAACTAGCACAGATACGCAGTATTTT.

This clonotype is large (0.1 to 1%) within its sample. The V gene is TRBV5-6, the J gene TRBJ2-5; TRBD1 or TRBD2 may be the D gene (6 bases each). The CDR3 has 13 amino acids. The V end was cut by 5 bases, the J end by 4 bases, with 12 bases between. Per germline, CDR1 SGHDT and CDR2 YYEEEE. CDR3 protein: CASRGWGAETQYF. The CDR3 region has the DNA TGTGCCAGCAGGGGTTGGGGGGCAGAGACCCAGTACTTC.

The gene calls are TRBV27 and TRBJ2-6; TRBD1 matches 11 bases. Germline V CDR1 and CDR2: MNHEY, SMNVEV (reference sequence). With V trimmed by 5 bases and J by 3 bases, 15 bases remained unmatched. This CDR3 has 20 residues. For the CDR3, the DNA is TGTGCCAGCAGTCACGGGGACCGGGACAGGGGGGTCTTTGGGGCCAACGTCCTGACTTTC. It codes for CASSHGDRDRGVFGANVLTF.

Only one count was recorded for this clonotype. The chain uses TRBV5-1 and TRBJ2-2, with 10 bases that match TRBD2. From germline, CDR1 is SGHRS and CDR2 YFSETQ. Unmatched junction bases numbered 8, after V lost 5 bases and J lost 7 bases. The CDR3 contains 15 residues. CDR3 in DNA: TGCGCCAGCAGAGAGCGGGGGGGGTCAATCGGGGAGCTGTTTTTT. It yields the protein CASRERGGSIGELFF. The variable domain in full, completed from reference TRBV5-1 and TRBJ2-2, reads KAGVTQTPRYLIKTRGQQVTLSCSPISGHRSVSWYQQTPGQGLQFLFEYFSETQRNKGNFPGRFSGRQFSNSRSEMNVSTLELGDSALYLCASRERGGSIGELFFGEGSRLTVL.

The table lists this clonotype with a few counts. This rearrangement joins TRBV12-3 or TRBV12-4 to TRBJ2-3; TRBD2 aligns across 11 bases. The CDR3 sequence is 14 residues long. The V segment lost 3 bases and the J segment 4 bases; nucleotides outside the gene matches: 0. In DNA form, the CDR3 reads TGTGCCAGCAGTTTTAGCGGGGGGGCAGATACGCAGTATTTT. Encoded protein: CASSFSGGADTQYF.

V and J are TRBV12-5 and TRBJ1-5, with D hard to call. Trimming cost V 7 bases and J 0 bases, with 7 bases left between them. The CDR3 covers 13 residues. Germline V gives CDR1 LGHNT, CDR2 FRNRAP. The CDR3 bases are TGTGCTAGTGCCGGGTATAGCAATCAGCCCCAGCATTTT. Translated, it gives CASAGYSNQPQHF.